Below, 24 T cell receptor beta chains from the same sample are listed, as sequenced in a study of T cells in Graves' hyperthyroidism and ophthalmopathy (dated by TCRdb to the late 2010s). Library creation used multiplex PCR. This sample was sequenced with an Illumina HiSeq 2000. Amplification of TCR beta CDR3 regions was carried out from RNA transcripts. The first round of RT-PCR for the TCR CDR3 was performed with the HTBI primer set and the Qiagen OneStep RT-PCR kit. TCRdb applied fastp at Q25 and MiXCR to the public reads, then kept only in-frame beta chains. Rows with a matching CDR3 protein are joined into one entry that keeps the most common DNA and genes. Across this sample there are nearly 750,000 distinct CDR3 sequences, with approximately 36% seen only once. The ten largest clones add up to around 30% of the sample. The sample was blood. These receptors came from a woman between 40 and 55 years old with Graves' hyperthyroidism.

Comments on this clonotype: The germline gene is not matched at one end of the junction; a read error may be the cause. The chain carries TRBV10-2 and TRBJ1-1, with D uncertain. The CDR3 totals 12 residues. Germline CDR1 reads WSHSY; CDR2 reads SAAADI. The CDR3 region has the DNA TGTGCCAGCAGCTACCGGAGTCCTGAAGCTTTCTTT. Encoded protein: CASSYRSPEAFF.

The chain is built from TRBV29-1 and TRBJ2-5; the D is unclear. The CDR3 spans 14 residues. The V end lost 2 bases, the J end lost 3 bases, and 13 bases lay between the germline ends. The germline V gene has CDR1 SQVTM and CDR2 ANQGSEA. This CDR3 is CSVEYLGRKETQYF. The CDR3 coding sequence is TGCAGCGTTGAATATCTTGGCAGAAAAGAGACCCAGTACTTC.

This clonotype was recorded many times. The CDR3 DNA reads TGTGCCAGCAGTGAATATAGCGGGGGAAACACCATATATTTT. Encoded protein: CASSEYSGGNTIYF. This rearrangement joins TRBV25-1 to TRBJ1-3, with D unclear. CDR1 and CDR2 from the germline V gene are MGHDK and SYGVNS. This CDR3 comprises 14 residues. The V and J ends lost 0 bases and 4 bases respectively, with 7 bases between them.

The rearrangement links TRBV6-1 to TRBJ2-2; D may be TRBD1 (6 bases). The length of the CDR3 is 18 residues. Germline V gene sequence: CDR1 MNHNS, CDR2 SASEGT. Trimming took 6 bases from V and 1 from J, leaving 21 bases between them. This CDR3 reads CASRPEKGEWVNTGELFF. CDR3 nucleotides: TGTGCCAGCAGACCCGAAAAGGGGGAGTGGGTGAACACCGGGGAGCTGTTTTTT.

This clonotype appeared many times. This rearrangement joins TRBV29-1 to TRBJ1-4; D ambiguous. Germline CDR1 is SQVTM and CDR2 is ANQGSEA. Trimming took 4 bases from V and 0 from J, leaving 9 bases between them. The length of the CDR3 is 14 residues. In DNA, the CDR3 is TGCAGCGTTGGGCACGAGCCAACTAATGAAAAACTGTTTTTT. Translating gives CSVGHEPTNEKLFF.

The chain combines TRBV2 with TRBJ2-1; 14 positions agree with TRBD2. The trim removed 6 bases at V and 10 bases at J, leaving 5 bases unmatched. The CDR3 is made up of 14 amino acids. In germline, CDR1 is SNHLY, CDR2 FYNNEI. This CDR3 reads CASRPGLAGVEQFF. For the CDR3, the DNA is TGTGCCAGCAGGCCGGGACTAGCGGGGGTGGAGCAGTTCTTC.

This clonotype was observed a few times. CDR3 sequence: CASSEARQWGLSGANVLTF. DNA of the CDR3: TGTGCCAGCAGTGAAGCTAGACAGTGGGGCCTCTCTGGGGCCAACGTCCTGACTTTC. This rearrangement joins TRBV2 to TRBJ2-6; D is perhaps TRBD1 (5 bases). The length of the CDR3 is 19 residues. Trimming took off 0 bases at V and 0 bases at J, with 15 bases between the two ends. The germline gives CDR1 SNHLY, CDR2 FYNNEI.

The table lists this clonotype with many counts. The rearrangement links TRBV6-4 to TRBJ1-5; no clear D. The ends were cut back, 3 bases at V and 2 bases at J, with 8 bases in the middle. CDR3 size: 14 residues. In germline, CDR1 is MRHNA, CDR2 SNTAGT. The CDR3 nucleotides are TGTGCCAGCAGTGAAGGGTACGGCAATCAGCCCCAGCATTTT. Its translation is CASSEGYGNQPQHF.

This clonotype occurred a few times. This chain links TRBV7-9 with TRBJ2-3; D unresolved. Germline V CDR1 and CDR2: SEHNR, FQNEAQ (reference sequence). V lost 5 bases to trimming and J lost 2 bases, with 8 bases between them. This CDR3 has 13 amino acids. This CDR3 is CASSNLITDTQYF. The CDR3 DNA sequence: TGTGCCAGCAGCAATCTAATCACAGATACGCAGTATTTT.

This clonotype was detected ten times or more. This sequence joins TRBV19 and TRBJ2-7; TRBD1 aligns across 9 bases. Germline V gives CDR1 LNHDA, CDR2 SQIVND (reference sequence). J lost 5 bases, V lost 7 bases, and 9 bases had no gene match. CDR3 length: 14 amino acids. Here the CDR3 DNA reads TGTGCCAGTACCGCCGGGACAGGGCACAACGAGCAGTACTTC. It encodes CASTAGTGHNEQYF.

The V call is TRBV5-8, the J call TRBJ1-5; 8 bases are a match to TRBD1. The CDR3 contains 14 residues. Germline lookup yields CDR1 SGHTS and CDR2 YDEGEE. The V and J ends lost 4 bases and 7 bases, in that order; junction bases with no gene match: 7. The CDR3 DNA reads TGTGCCAGCAGCAAGGACAGGGATCGGCAGCCCCAGCATTTT. Amino acids: CASSKDRDRQPQHF.

This clonotype occurred once. Germline is not matched at one junction end, which may reflect a read error. J is TRBJ2-7 and V is TRBV13, with 8 bases identical to TRBD1. The CDR3 runs 15 residues. Germline V CDR1 and CDR2: PRHDT, FYEKMQ (reference sequence). The CDR3 DNA is TGTGCCGGCAGCTTGCGACAGGGGCCCTCCTACGAGCAGTACTTC. Its translation: CAGSLRQGPSYEQYF.

This clonotype was picked up many times. The chain joins TRBV6-5 to TRBJ1-2; 8 bases align to TRBD1. Trimming took 5 bases from V and 6 from J; bases not matched to a gene: 5. This CDR3 has 13 residues. Germline V gene data show CDR1 as MNHEY and CDR2 as SVGAGI. The CDR3: CASSTGGRDGYTF. The CDR3 DNA reads as TGTGCCAGCAGTACAGGGGGACGGGATGGCTACACCTTC.

Notes on this clonotype: This likely comes from a read error, as the CDR3 has no conserved phenylalanine or tryptophan at its end. The chain employs TRBV7-9 and TRBJ1-2; D not certain. Germline V gene sequence: CDR1 SEHNR, CDR2 FQNEAQ (reference sequence). The length of the CDR3 is 14 residues. Here the CDR3 reads CVSSPTGAPVGYTL. The CDR3 nucleotides read TGTGTCAGCAGCCCTACCGGAGCACCCGTGGGCTACACCCTC.

This clonotype was seen ten or more times. CDR3 amino acids: CASSEFSDMNTEAFF. Here the CDR3 DNA reads TGTGCCAGCAGTGAATTCTCCGACATGAACACTGAAGCTTTCTTT. The chain carries TRBV25-1 and TRBJ1-1; D gene unclear. V was cut by 1 base and J by 0 bases, with 9 bases left in between. Germline loops: CDR1 MGHDK, CDR2 SYGVNS. The CDR3 extends over 15 amino acids.

This clonotype was counted many times. This chain uses TRBV19 with TRBJ1-1; D might be TRBD1 (6 bases). This CDR3 region has 13 residues. V was clipped by 6 bases and J by 1 base, with 9 bases between them. CDR1 is LNHDA and CDR2 is SQIVND in the germline V gene (reference sequence). CDR3: CASRQQGNTEAFF. The CDR3, as DNA: TGTGCCAGTAGACAACAGGGGAACACTGAAGCTTTCTTT. The full variable domain, completed using reference TRBV19 and TRBJ1-1, is DGGITQSPKYLFRKEGQNVTLSCEQNLNHDAMYWYRQDPGQGLRLIYYSQIVNDFQKGDIAEGYSVSREKKESFPLTVTSAQKNPTAFYLCASRQQGNTEAFFGQGTRLTVV.

In this sample, this clonotype turned up many times. The CDR3, as DNA: TGCAGTGCTAGTAGAGGTGGGACAGCGGGGACTGAAGCTTTCTTT. The encoded protein is CSASRGGTAGTEAFF. The chain combines TRBV20-1 with TRBJ1-1, with TRBD1 matching over 7 bases. The ends lost 3 bases at V and 5 bases at J; junction bases unmatched: 12. The CDR3 is 15 amino acids. From germline, CDR1 is DFQATT and CDR2 SNEGSKA (reference sequence).

The chain employs TRBV10-3 and TRBJ2-5, with D perhaps TRBD1 (5 bases). The germline V gene encodes CDR1 ENHRY and CDR2 SYGVKD. V shed 3 bases and J shed 6 bases, with 11 bases lying between them. The CDR3 totals 13 residues. The CDR3 bases are TGTGCCATCAGTGAAGGGGTGGTGCAGACCCAGTACTTC. This gives the protein CAISEGVVQTQYF.

The count of this clonotype is one. Being one base from a much bigger clone, this may be a read error. The chain carries TRBV2 and TRBJ1-4, with TRBD1 matching 7 bases. The CDR3 is 14 residues long. CDR1 and CDR2 (germline): SNHLY, FYNNEI. V was pared by 6 bases and J by 10 bases, with 11 bases of the junction left unmatched. CDR3 protein: CASSVGEGAGKLFF. For the CDR3, the DNA is TGTGCCAGCAGCGTAGGGGAGGGGGCCGGAAAACTGTTTTTT.

Worth noting for this clonotype: This CDR3 is missing its conserved last phenylalanine or tryptophan, likely due to a read error. No DNA is shown, since the ends of the CDR3 on it are uncertain; the CDR3 is the one TCRdb lists. This chain uses TRBV6-5 with TRBJ1-6. CDR1 and CDR2 from the germline V gene are MNHEY and SVGAGI. The CDR3 contains 9 residues when both ends are counted. The CDR3 here is CASSPSDSS.

This chain uses TRBV7-2 with TRBJ1-5; a possible D gene is TRBD1 (6 bases). Germline V gene lookup returns CDR1 SGHTA and CDR2 FQGNSA. This CDR3 has 16 residues. V was cut by 0 bases and J by 7 bases, with 16 bases left in between. The CDR3 coding sequence is TGTGCCAGCAGCTTAGCACAGGGAGGGAGGGAGCAGCCCCAGCATTTT. This translates into CASSLAQGGREQPQHF.

Ten or more counts support this clonotype. The rearrangement joins TRBV19 to TRBJ1-1; a weak D match, TRBD1 (6 bases). Germline CDR1 LNHDA, CDR2 SQIVND (reference sequence). Trimming removed 2 bases from V and 3 bases from J, with 10 bases in between. This CDR3 has 14 residues. CDR3 loop: CASSINRVYTEAFF. CDR3 coding DNA: TGTGCCAGTAGTATAAACAGGGTTTACACTGAAGCTTTCTTT.

In regard to this clonotype: A read error may produce the germline difference seen at one junction end. The V and J genes are TRBV10-3 and TRBJ1-1; 8 bases agree with TRBD1. CDR1 is ENHRY, CDR2 SYGVKD, per germline. This CDR3 region has 15 residues. The CDR3: CASSSPDRGATEAFF. The CDR3 nucleotides read TGTGCCAGCAGTTCCCCCGACAGGGGAGCCACTGAAGCTTTCTTT.

The chain carries TRBV29-1 and TRBJ2-1; 8 bases match TRBD2. Germline-derived CDR1 and CDR2 are SQVTM and ANQGSEA. J gave up 8 bases and V 1 base, and 7 bases lay outside the gene matches. The CDR3 extends over 14 amino acids. The DNA for the CDR3 is TGCAGCGTTGAAGGAGCGGGAGTGTTCGATGAGCAGTTCTTC. This codes for CSVEGAGVFDEQFF.